The clone carrying this T cell receptor beta chain was observed many times. Amplified regions were TCR beta CDR3 sequences from RNA transcripts. HTBI primers were used for first-round RT-PCR of the TCR CDR3. TCRdb reanalysed the multiplex PCR reads using MiXCR and keeps one entry per CDR3 protein. The sample has 600,000 to 800,000 distinct CDR3 sequences, over 35% seen once. This sample stems from a study of T cells in Graves' hyperthyroidism and ophthalmopathy. This TCR came from a woman in her thirties or forties with Graves' hyperthyroidism. Specimen: blood.

Here the CDR3 DNA reads TGCGCCAGCAGTGAGACCGGGACAGAAAATGAAAAACTGTTTTTT. Its translation is CASSETGTENEKLFF. The V and J genes are TRBV10-2 and TRBJ1-4; 7 bases match TRBD1. Germline loops: CDR1 WSHSY, CDR2 SAAADI. The CDR3 spans 15 residues. Germline trimming cut 2 bases from V and 5 bases from J; bases unmatched to any gene: 5.